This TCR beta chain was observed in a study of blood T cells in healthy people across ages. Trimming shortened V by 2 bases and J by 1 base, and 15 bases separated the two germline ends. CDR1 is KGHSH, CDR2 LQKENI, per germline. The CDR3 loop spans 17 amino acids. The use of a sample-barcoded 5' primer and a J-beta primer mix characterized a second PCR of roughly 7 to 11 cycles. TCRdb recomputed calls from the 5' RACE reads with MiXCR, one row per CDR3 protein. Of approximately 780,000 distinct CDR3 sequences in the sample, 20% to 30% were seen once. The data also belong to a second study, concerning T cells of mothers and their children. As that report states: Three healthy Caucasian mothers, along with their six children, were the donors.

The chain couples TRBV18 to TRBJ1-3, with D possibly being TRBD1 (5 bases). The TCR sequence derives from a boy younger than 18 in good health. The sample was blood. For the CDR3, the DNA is TGTGCCAGCTCACCATGGAACGGGGGTGCTTCTGGAAACACCATATATTTT. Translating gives CASSPWNGGASGNTIYF.